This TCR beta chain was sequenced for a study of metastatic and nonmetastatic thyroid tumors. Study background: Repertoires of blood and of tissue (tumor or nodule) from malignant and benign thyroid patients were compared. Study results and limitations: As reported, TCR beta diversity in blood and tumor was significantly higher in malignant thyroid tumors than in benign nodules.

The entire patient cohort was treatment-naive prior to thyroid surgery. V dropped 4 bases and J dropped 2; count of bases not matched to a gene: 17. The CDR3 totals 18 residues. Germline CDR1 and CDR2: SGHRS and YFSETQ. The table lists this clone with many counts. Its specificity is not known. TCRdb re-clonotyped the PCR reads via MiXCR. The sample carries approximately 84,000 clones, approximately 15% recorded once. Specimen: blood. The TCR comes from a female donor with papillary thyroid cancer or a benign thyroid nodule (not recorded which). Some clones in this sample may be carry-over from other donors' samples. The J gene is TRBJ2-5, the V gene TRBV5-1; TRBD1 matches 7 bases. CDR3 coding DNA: TGCGCCAGCAGCCCTCTGGGGTGGGACAGCCCTCGTCAAGAGACCCAGTACTTC. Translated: CASSPLGWDSPRQETQYF.